This is a list of T cell receptor beta chains from one sample in a study of read filtering for tumor transcriptome and immune sequencing. TCRdb itself ran the reads through MiXCR, one entry per CDR3 protein. Altogether 100,000 to 150,000 distinct CDR3 sequences are present, about 12% being singletons, with the ten largest covering 7.5% to 10%. Source material: a population of CD138-negative cells sorted from bone marrow. The origin of the receptors is a donor over 35 with multiple myeloma. Each CDR3 is given with its conserved first and last residue. The D gene is left open where the match is weak. Some rows have no size entry. The others give once, few or many, or a class for an expanded clone.

-	TRBV24-1	TRBJ1-5	-	CATSETGSQPQHF	TGTGCCACCAGTGAAACAGGGAGTCAGCCCCAGCATTTT
-	TRBV5-1	TRBJ2-5	many	CASSVSGGGQETQYF	TGCGCCAGCAGCGTTAGCGGAGGGGGACAAGAGACCCAGTACTTC
TRBD2	TRBV7-2	TRBJ2-1	many	CASSSSSGTSDEQFF	TGTGCCAGCAGCTCTTCTAGCGGAACTTCGGATGAGCAGTTCTTC
TRBD2	TRBV20-1	TRBJ2-7	-	CSASRWTSGRGYEQYF	TGCAGTGCTAGCCGTTGGACTAGCGGGAGAGGGTACGAGCAGTACTTC
TRBD2	TRBV9	TRBJ2-1	many	CASSVTSGSLAYNEQFF	TGTGCCAGCAGCGTTACTAGCGGGAGTCTCGCCTACAATGAGCAGTTCTTC
-	TRBV5-1	TRBJ2-3	many	CASTLGNTDTQYF	TGCGCCAGCACTCTTGGCAACACAGATACGCAGTATTTT
-	TRBV30	TRBJ2-7	many	CAWSYENYEQYF	TGTGCCTGGAGCTATGAGAACTACGAGCAGTACTTC
-	TRBV3-1	TRBJ2-7	many	CASSLTGTKNEQYF	TGTGCCAGCAGCCTCACCGGGACGAAGAACGAGCAGTACTTC
TRBD2	TRBV10-3	TRBJ2-1	many	CAISDISTGGRRNEQFF	TGTGCCATCAGTGATATTTCAACGGGAGGAAGAAGAAATGAGCAGTTCTTC
TRBD2	TRBV18	TRBJ2-2	many	CASSSRKLAGNTGELFF	TGTGCCAGCTCGTCAAGGAAACTAGCGGGAAACACCGGGGAGCTGTTTTTT
TRBD1	TRBV5-6	TRBJ2-1	many	CASSLGQGVVEQFF	TGTGCCAGCAGCTTAGGACAGGGGGTCGTTGAGCAGTTCTTC
TRBD1	TRBV11-2	TRBJ1-4	many	CASSFGTGPNEKLFF	TGTGCCAGCAGCTTTGGGACAGGTCCTAATGAAAAACTGTTTTTT
-	TRBV4-1	TRBJ2-1	many	CASSHGPYNEQFF	TGCGCCAGCAGCCACGGGCCCTACAATGAGCAGTTCTTC
TRBD1	TRBV6-5	TRBJ2-7	many	CASSYPSQGAAYEQYF	TGTGCCAGCAGCTACCCGAGCCAGGGGGCAGCCTACGAGCAGTACTTC
TRBD1	TRBV29-1	TRBJ2-7	many	CSGTSQGASYEQYF	TGCAGCGGAACCTCACAGGGGGCCTCCTACGAGCAGTACTTC
-	TRBV3-1	TRBJ1-5	-	CASSHDSGGGHPQHF	TGTGCCAGCAGCCACGACTCAGGCGGCGGTCATCCCCAGCATTTT
-	TRBV19	TRBJ1-5	many	CASTNALPQPQHF	TGTGCCAGTACTAATGCCCTTCCGCAGCCCCAGCATTTT
TRBD2	TRBV12-3/TRBV12-4	TRBJ2-2	-	CASSSKLAGNTGELFF	TGTGCCAGCAGTTCCAAATTAGCGGGAAACACCGGGGAGCTGTTTTTT
TRBD1	TRBV29-1	TRBJ2-1	many	CSVEGGQGWNEQFF	TGCAGCGTTGAAGGGGGACAGGGGTGGAATGAGCAGTTCTTC
-	TRBV30	TRBJ2-1	many	CAWSVAVSYNEQFF	TGTGCCTGGAGTGTAGCGGTCTCCTACAATGAGCAGTTCTTC
TRBD1	TRBV19	TRBJ2-7	many	CATRPSQGAYEQYF	TGTGCCACAAGGCCCTCACAGGGGGCCTACGAGCAGTACTTC
TRBD2	TRBV19	TRBJ2-1	many	CASSSTSVNEQFF	TGTGCCAGTAGTTCGACTAGCGTCAATGAGCAGTTCTTC
-	TRBV4-1	TRBJ2-1	many	CASSRLGSYNEQFF	TGCGCCAGCAGCCGTTTGGGCTCCTACAATGAGCAGTTCTTC
-	TRBV3-1	TRBJ2-1	many	CASSPSLQINNEQFF	TGTGCCAGCAGCCCCTCCCTGCAGATAAACAATGAGCAGTTCTTC
TRBD1	TRBV6-2/TRBV6-3	TRBJ2-7	many	CASSYRGREQYF	TGTGCCAGCAGTTACAGGGGGCGCGAGCAGTACTTC
TRBD2	TRBV27	TRBJ2-1	many	CASSRRASGGDEQFF	TGTGCCAGCAGCCGCCGGGCTTCGGGAGGGGATGAGCAGTTCTTC
-	TRBV11-3	TRBJ2-1	many	CASSLGTPKTGEQFF	TGTGCCAGCAGCTTAGGCACCCCGAAGACGGGTGAGCAGTTCTTC
-	TRBV27	TRBJ2-7	many	CASSLIATAYEQYF	TGTGCCAGCAGTTTGATCGCGACGGCCTACGAGCAGTACTTC
-	TRBV18	TRBJ1-5	many	CASSPRAVVNQPQHF	TGTGCCAGCTCACCGAGGGCAGTCGTCAATCAGCCCCAGCATTTT
-	TRBV7-9	TRBJ2-3	many	CASSPGGLLTDTQYF	TGTGCCAGCAGCCCCGGGGGTCTCCTCACAGATACGCAGTATTTT
-	TRBV24-1	TRBJ1-2	many	CATSGGYGYTF	TGTGCCACCAGTGGCGGATATGGCTACACCTTC
TRBD2	TRBV6-2/TRBV6-3	TRBJ2-3	many	CASSLAGGSMTDTQYF	TGTGCCAGCAGTCTAGCGGGAGGGTCCATGACAGATACGCAGTATTTT
TRBD1	TRBV2	TRBJ2-3	many	CASSQGQGSDTQYF	TGTGCCAGCAGTCAGGGACAGGGTTCAGATACGCAGTATTTT
-	TRBV7-2	TRBJ1-1	-	CASSLNPGEKTEAFF	TGTGCCAGCAGCTTAAACCCCGGGGAGAAGACTGAAGCTTTCTTT
TRBD2	TRBV7-3	TRBJ2-1	many	CASSLEAGTRNEQFF	TGTGCCAGCAGCCTAGAAGCGGGAACTCGGAATGAGCAGTTCTTC
-	TRBV15	TRBJ2-7	many	CATSREPGRYEQYF	TGTGCCACCAGCAGAGAGCCAGGGAGGTACGAGCAGTACTTC
TRBD2	TRBV4-1	TRBJ2-5	few	CASSQGRRLAGGLQETQYF	TGCGCCAGCAGCCAAGGGAGAAGGTTGGCGGGAGGCCTCCAAGAGACCCAGTACTTC
TRBD2	TRBV29-1	TRBJ2-1	many	CSVVGLAGGLYNEQFF	TGCAGCGTTGTGGGACTAGCGGGAGGGCTATACAATGAGCAGTTCTTC
-	TRBV6-2/TRBV6-3	TRBJ1-5	many	CASSPLEGRINQPQHF	TGTGCCAGCAGTCCGCTGGAAGGGCGGATCAATCAGCCCCAGCATTTT
TRBD1	TRBV6-2/TRBV6-3	TRBJ1-5	many	CASSSMGQGVQPQHF	TGTGCCAGCAGTTCCATGGGACAGGGGGTTCAGCCCCAGCATTTT
TRBD1	TRBV4-1	TRBJ1-4	many	CASSPGPQGAGEKLFF	TGCGCCAGCAGCCCAGGACCACAGGGGGCCGGTGAAAAACTGTTTTTT
-	TRBV3-1	TRBJ2-2	many	CASSLLTRLFF	TGTGCCAGCAGCCTTCTTACGAGGCTGTTTTTT
-	TRBV20-1	TRBJ2-1	many	CSARVRNEQFF	TGCAGTGCTAGAGTTAGGAATGAGCAGTTCTTC
-	TRBV5-1	TRBJ2-7	few	CVSSLGTLYSYEQYF	TGCGTCAGCAGCTTAGGGACGCTCTACTCCTACGAGCAGTACTTC
-	TRBV10-3	TRBJ2-1	many	CASRQPDAGEQFF	TGTGCCTCCAGACAACCCGACGCCGGTGAGCAGTTCTTC
TRBD2	TRBV29-1	TRBJ2-1	many	CSVDSGRAIYEQFF	TGCAGCGTAGATAGCGGGAGGGCCATTTATGAGCAGTTCTTC
-	TRBV30	TRBJ2-1	many	CAWKDTNEQFF	TGTGCCTGGAAGGATACCAATGAGCAGTTCTTC
-	TRBV2	TRBJ2-1	many	CASRSGTLRNEQFF	TGTGCCAGCAGGTCGGGAACCCTTCGCAATGAGCAGTTCTTC
TRBD1	TRBV20-1	TRBJ2-1	-	CSVKENRDRGRRDEQFF	TGCAGTGTCAAGGAAAACCGGGACAGGGGTCGGCGGGATGAGCAGTTCTTC
TRBD2	TRBV4-1	TRBJ2-7	many	CASSHIAGEAYEQYF	TGCGCCAGCAGCCACATAGCGGGAGAAGCGTACGAGCAGTACTTC
-	TRBV7-6	TRBJ2-7	-	CASSLDRDFEQYF	TGTGCCAGCAGCCTCGACAGGGACTTCGAGCAGTACTTC
-	TRBV18	TRBJ2-3	many	CASTSYQGGHDTQYF	TGTGCCAGCACCTCGTACCAAGGGGGGCATGATACGCAGTATTTT